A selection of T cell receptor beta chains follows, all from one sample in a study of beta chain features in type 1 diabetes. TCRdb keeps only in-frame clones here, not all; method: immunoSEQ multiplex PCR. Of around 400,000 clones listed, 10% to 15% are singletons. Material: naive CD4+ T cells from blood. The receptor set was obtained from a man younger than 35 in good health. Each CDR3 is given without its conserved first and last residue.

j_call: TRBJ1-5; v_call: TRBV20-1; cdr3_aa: SASNNQPQH
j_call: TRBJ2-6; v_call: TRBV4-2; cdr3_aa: ASSQEPDRSNSGANVLT
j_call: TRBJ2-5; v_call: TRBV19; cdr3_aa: ASSILSGGPSGTQY
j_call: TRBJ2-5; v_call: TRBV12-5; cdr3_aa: ASGLDSQETQY
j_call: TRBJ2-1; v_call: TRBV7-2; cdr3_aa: ASSRGQGMNEQF
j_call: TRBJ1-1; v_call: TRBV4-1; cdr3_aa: ASSQRDKYTEAF
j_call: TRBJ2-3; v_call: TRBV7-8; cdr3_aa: ASSFRTRPGTDTQY
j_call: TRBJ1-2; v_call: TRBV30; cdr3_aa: AWSVPQAGSYGYT
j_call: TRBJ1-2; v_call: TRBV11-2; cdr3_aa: ASSVTGGAGYGYT
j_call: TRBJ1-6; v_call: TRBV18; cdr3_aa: ASSPQDIRSYNSPLH
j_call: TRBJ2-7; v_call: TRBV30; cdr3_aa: AWRIKGRYEQY
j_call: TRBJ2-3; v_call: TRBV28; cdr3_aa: ASSFDGGRSHTQY
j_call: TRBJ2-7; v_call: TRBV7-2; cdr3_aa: ASAGGGGREQY
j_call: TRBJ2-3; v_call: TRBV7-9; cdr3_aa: ASSPRTALDTQY
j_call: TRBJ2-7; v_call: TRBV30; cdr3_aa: AWTRSYEQY
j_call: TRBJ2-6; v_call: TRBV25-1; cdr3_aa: ASSEMRGPGANVLT
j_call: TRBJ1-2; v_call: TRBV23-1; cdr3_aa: ASIRGRGNGPYGYT
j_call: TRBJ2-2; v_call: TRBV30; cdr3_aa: AWSVRGGSGELF
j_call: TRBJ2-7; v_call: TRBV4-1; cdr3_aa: ASSQESWFNSPEQY
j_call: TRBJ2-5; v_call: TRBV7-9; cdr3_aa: ASSLDRTGQETQY
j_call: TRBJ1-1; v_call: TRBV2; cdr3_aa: ASSGQVPEAF
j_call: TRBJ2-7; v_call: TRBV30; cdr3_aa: AWHITGTGGYEQY
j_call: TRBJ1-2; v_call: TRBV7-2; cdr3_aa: ASSLNAGGHYGYT
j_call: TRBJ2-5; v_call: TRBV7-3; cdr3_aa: ASSFAGEETQY
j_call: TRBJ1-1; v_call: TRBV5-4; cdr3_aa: ASSFSNLATEAF
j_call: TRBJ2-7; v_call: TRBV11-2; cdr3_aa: ASSRTGTANSYEQY
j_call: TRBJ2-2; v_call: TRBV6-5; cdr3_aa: ASSYSMGRGGELF
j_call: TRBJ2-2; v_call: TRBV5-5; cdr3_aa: ASSQTGQGNVGELF
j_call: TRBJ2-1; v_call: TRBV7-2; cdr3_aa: ASTLAGGHNEQF
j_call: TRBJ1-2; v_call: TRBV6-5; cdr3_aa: ASSYGFRGHGYT
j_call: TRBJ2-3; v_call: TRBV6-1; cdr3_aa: ASRALTTTDTQY
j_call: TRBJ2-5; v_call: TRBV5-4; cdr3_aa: ASSSTGTKETQY
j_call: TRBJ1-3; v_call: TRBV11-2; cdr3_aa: ASSFRPQAGNTIY
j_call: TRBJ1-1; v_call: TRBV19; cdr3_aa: ASGGTENTEAF
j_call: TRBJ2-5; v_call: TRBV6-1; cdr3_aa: ASSGGLAGASGVETQY
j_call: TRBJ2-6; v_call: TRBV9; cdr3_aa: ASSLEQSGANVLT
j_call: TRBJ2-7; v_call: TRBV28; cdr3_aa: ASSLPAGTGYEQY
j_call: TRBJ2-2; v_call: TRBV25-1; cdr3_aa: ASRRSGTGELF